These 27 T cell receptor beta chains share one sample of origin, sequenced in a study of cytomegalovirus exposure and HLA in healthy donors. This PCR relied on a set of 60 Vbeta primers and 13 Jbeta primers. Clones were sequenced by immunoSEQ multiplex PCR, and TCRdb holds only the in-frame ones, with some missing. The sample includes fewer than 200,000 clones, around 80% of them seen just once. The sample taken for sequencing was PBMCs. The receptor source for this set is a middle-aged man in good health and CMV-seropositive.

V is TRBV9 and J is TRBJ2-7; D gene uncertain. The CDR3 extends over 13 amino acids. Germline V gene lookup returns CDR1 SGDLS and CDR2 YYNGEE. Trimming removed 0 bases at V and 6 bases at J, with 10 bases between. The CDR3 loop is CASSVEYSGEQYF. The CDR3 coding sequence is TGTGCCAGCAGCGTAGAGTACTCGGGCGAGCAGTACTTC.

J is TRBJ1-5 and V is TRBV7-2; D may be TRBD1 (6 bases). Germline V gene data show CDR1 as SGHTA and CDR2 as FQGNSA. The CDR3 covers 16 residues. Trimming removed 0 bases from V and 4 bases from J, with 13 bases in between. The DNA for the CDR3 is TGTGCCAGCAGCTTAGCGGGGGGGGCTAATAATCAGCCCCAGCATTTT. Amino acids: CASSLAGGANNQPQHF.

The chain is built from TRBV6-5 and TRBJ2-1; TRBD2 agrees at 7 bases. Trimming at V came to 3 bases and at J to 3 bases, leaving 5 bases not matched to a gene. The CDR3 runs to 15 residues. The V gene's germline CDR1 is MNHEY and CDR2 SVGAGI. CDR3 sequence: CASSYFGRGYNEQFF. The CDR3 DNA is TGTGCCAGCAGTTATTTTGGGAGGGGCTACAATGAGCAGTTCTTC.

This clone was recorded once. This chain joins TRBV29-1 and TRBJ2-2; D perhaps matches TRBD1 (6 bases). The germline gives CDR1 SQVTM, CDR2 ANQGSEA. The CDR3 is made up of 14 amino acids. Trimming cost V 3 bases and J 5 bases, with 13 bases left between them. CDR3 protein: CSVDARGATGELFF. CDR3 DNA sequence: TGCAGCGTTGATGCCAGGGGTGCGACCGGGGAGCTGTTTTTT.

The rearrangement links TRBV6-1 to TRBJ1-5; 10 nucleotides line up with TRBD1. With 4 bases clipped from V and 5 bases from J, the junction kept 5 bases outside the gene matches. The CDR3 runs 15 residues. Germline-derived CDR1 and CDR2 are MNHNS and SASEGT. In DNA form, the CDR3 reads TGTGCCAGCAGTGGCCGGGGACAGGGGTATCAGCCCCAGCATTTT. Protein: CASSGRGQGYQPQHF.

This chain uses TRBV6-1 with TRBJ1-1; TRBD1 might be the D (5 bases). CDR3 length: 11 residues. The germline V and J ends were trimmed by 8 bases and 5 bases, with 9 bases remaining between them. Per germline, CDR1 MNHNS and CDR2 SASEGT. The CDR3, as DNA: TGTGCCAGCTGCCGACAGACTGAAGCTTTCTTT. Amino acid sequence: CASCRQTEAFF.

The chain joins TRBV10-3 to TRBJ1-4, with D possibly matching TRBD1 (5 bases). V lost 8 bases to trimming and J lost 7 bases, with 11 bases between them. CDR3 size: 12 residues. From germline, CDR1 is ENHRY and CDR2 SYGVKD. The CDR3 DNA sequence: TGTGCCATCGCCAGGGAGGGTGAAAAACTGTTTTTT. This sequence encodes CAIAREGEKLFF.

The rearrangement links TRBV18 to TRBJ2-1, with TRBD2 matching 13 bases. This CDR3 region has 15 residues. Looked up from germline, CDR1 is KGHSH and CDR2 is LQKENI. Trimming at V came to 8 bases and at J to 9 bases, leaving 10 bases not matched to a gene. CDR3 protein: CASAVRTSGRGEQFF. CDR3 coding DNA: TGTGCCAGCGCCGTTCGGACTAGCGGGAGAGGTGAGCAGTTCTTC.

The V gene is TRBV28, the J gene TRBJ2-3, with TRBD2 matching over 9 bases. The CDR3 spans 15 residues. Germline values: CDR1 MDHEN, CDR2 SYDVKM. The J segment lost 0 bases and the V segment lost 6 bases, leaving 4 bases of the junction unmatched. This CDR3 reads CASSATSGSTDTQYF. As DNA, the CDR3 is TGTGCCAGCAGCGCTACTAGCGGGAGCACAGATACGCAGTATTTT. The full variable domain, with the rest looked up from reference TRBV28 and TRBJ2-3, is DVKVTQSSRYLVKRTGEKVFLECVQDMDHENMFWYRQDPGLGLRLIYFSYDVKMKEKGDIPEGYSVSREKKERFSLILESASTNQTSMYLCASSATSGSTDTQYFGPGTRLTVL.

CDR3 bases: TGTGCCAGCAGCTCAGGGACTAGCGGGAGCACAGATACGCAGTATTTT. Residues: CASSSGTSGSTDTQYF. J is TRBJ2-3 and V is TRBV5-5; 12 positions match TRBD2. CDR1 SGHKS and CDR2 YYEKEE come from the germline V gene (reference sequence). The CDR3 has 16 amino acids. V lost 3 bases to trimming and J lost 0 bases; unmatched junction nucleotides: 2.

J is TRBJ1-1 and V is TRBV7-8; 11 bases line up with TRBD1. The CDR3 is 15 amino acids. Germline V gene data show CDR1 as SGHVS and CDR2 as FQNEAQ. The V segment lost 5 bases and the J segment 4 bases; nucleotides outside the gene matches: 6. The CDR3 region is CASSGSGTGGTEAFF. The CDR3 DNA sequence: TGTGCCAGCAGCGGGTCCGGGACAGGGGGCACTGAAGCTTTCTTT.

This clone was seen a few times. The gene calls are TRBV5-8 and TRBJ1-1; D remains ambiguous. This CDR3 comprises 14 residues. Trimming stripped 5 bases from V and 6 bases from J, with 17 bases between. The germline CDR1 and CDR2 sequences are SGHTS and YDEGEE. CDR3 residues: CASSRRPPGAEAFF. CDR3 nucleotide sequence: TGTGCCAGCAGTCGAAGACCTCCCGGGGCTGAAGCTTTCTTT.

V gene TRBV6-5 combines with J gene TRBJ2-7, with TRBD2 as a possible D gene (5 bases). Trimming stripped 5 bases from V and 1 base from J, with 9 bases between. CDR1 MNHEY and CDR2 SVGAGI come from the germline V gene. The length of the CDR3 is 13 residues. The DNA of the CDR3 is TGTGCCAGCAGTCCAGGAGGATCCTACGAGCAGTACTTC. This encodes CASSPGGSYEQYF.

The V call is TRBV30, the J call TRBJ2-5; 7 bases are a match to TRBD1. J lost 1 base, V lost 0 bases, and 20 bases had no gene match. This CDR3 has 20 residues. Germline loops: CDR1 GTSNPN, CDR2 SVGIG (reference sequence). CDR3 loop: CAWSVPANLDRRLPQETQYF. The CDR3 bases are TGTGCCTGGAGTGTACCTGCGAATCTGGACAGGCGCTTACCCCAAGAGACCCAGTACTTC.

In DNA, the CDR3 is TGTGCCAGCAGCACATTACTAGGCCCCTATGGCTACACCTTC. It translates to CASSTLLGPYGYTF. V gene TRBV7-9 combines with J gene TRBJ1-2; D uncertain. CDR3 length equals 14 residues. Trimming took 5 bases from V and 4 from J, leaving 14 bases between them. In germline, CDR1 is SEHNR, CDR2 FQNEAQ (reference sequence).

The gene calls are TRBV9 and TRBJ2-2, with a possible D match to TRBD2 (6 bases). Germline V gene sequence: CDR1 SGDLS, CDR2 YYNGEE. V was shortened by 0 bases and J by 7 bases, with 13 bases between the two germline ends. This CDR3 comprises 15 residues. CDR3 nucleotide sequence: TGTGCCAGCAGCGTAGCGGGGGTCAGTGGCGGGGAGCTGTTTTTT. The encoded protein is CASSVAGVSGGELFF.

Here the CDR3 DNA reads TGCGCCAGCAGTTTCGGGACAGGGGGCGGGAATGAGCAGTTCTTC. It specifies CASSFGTGGGNEQFF. The V and J genes are TRBV5-1 and TRBJ2-1; TRBD1 matches at 12 bases. Germline lookup yields CDR1 SGHRS and CDR2 YFSETQ. V lost 5 bases and J lost 7; bases outside the gene matches: 7. This CDR3 contains 15 residues.

This chain links TRBV9 with TRBJ1-3; D ambiguous. V lost 2 bases to trimming and J lost 16 bases, with 7 bases between them. CDR1 and CDR2 from the germline V gene are SGDLS and YYNGEE. This CDR3 spans 9 amino acids. The CDR3 loop is CASSVPPYF. CDR3 nucleotides: TGTGCCAGCAGCGTTCCCCCTTATTTT. Based on the CDR3 plus reference TRBV9 and TRBJ1-3, the full variable domain is DSGVTQTPKHLITATGQRVTLRCSPRSGDLSVYWYQQSLDQGLQFLIQYYNGEERAKGNILERFSAQQFPDLHSELNLSSLELGDSALYFCASSVPPYFGEGSWLTVV.

The chain has TRBV5-4 and TRBJ2-7; 7 bases are shared with TRBD2. V was clipped by 6 bases and J by 4 bases; unmatched bases: 22. The germline V gene encodes CDR1 SGHNT and CDR2 YYREEE (reference sequence). The CDR3 contains 18 residues. This CDR3 reads CASNDLGASGSPCYEQYF. The CDR3 DNA sequence: TGTGCCAGCAACGATCTAGGGGCTAGCGGCAGCCCTTGTTACGAGCAGTACTTC.

The CDR3 DNA reads TGTGCCAGCAGCCCCGACAGGGGGCGATACGAGCAGTACTTC. It is translated as CASSPDRGRYEQYF. The chain has TRBV5-4 and TRBJ2-7, with 10 bases that match TRBD1. In germline, CDR1 is SGHNT, CDR2 YYREEE (reference sequence). The CDR3 consists of 14 residues. The V and J ends lost 4 bases and 4 bases, in that order; junction bases with no gene match: 5.

The chain is built from TRBV5-1 and TRBJ1-1, with a tentative D call TRBD1 (6 bases). The CDR3 contains 14 residues. CDR1 is SGHRS and CDR2 is YFSETQ in the germline V gene. Trimming stripped 8 bases from V and 0 bases from J, with 14 bases between. The CDR3 coding sequence is TGCGCCAGTGGGACCGGGACATTGAACACTGAAGCTTTCTTT. This gives the protein CASGTGTLNTEAFF.

V gene TRBV11-2 combines with J gene TRBJ2-3, with 14 bases fitting TRBD2. The CDR3 spans 19 residues. The germline gives CDR1 SGHAT, CDR2 FQNNGV. V lost 4 bases and J lost 7; bases outside the gene matches: 16. This chain's CDR3 is CASSSYPAGTSGSMNTQYF. CDR3 nucleotide sequence: TGTGCCAGCAGCTCCTATCCAGCCGGGACTAGCGGGAGTATGAATACGCAGTATTTT.

The V and J genes are TRBV11-3 and TRBJ2-5, with D hard to call. V lost 1 base and J lost 4, with 7 bases in between. The CDR3 has 13 amino acids. Germline V gives CDR1 SGHNT, CDR2 YENEEA. Here the CDR3 reads CASSLGPGETQYF. The CDR3 DNA follows: TGTGCCAGCAGCTTAGGACCGGGAGAGACCCAGTACTTC.

V usage is TRBV5-6 and J usage is TRBJ1-5, with 7 bases that match TRBD1. Germline CDR1 and CDR2: SGHDT and YYEEEE. This CDR3 has 15 residues. The trim removed 1 base at V and 1 base at J, leaving 2 bases unmatched. The CDR3 coding sequence is TGTGCCAGCAGCTTGACAGGGGCGAGCAATCAGCCCCAGCATTTT. Protein product: CASSLTGASNQPQHF.

This clone was seen just once. The CDR3, as DNA: TGTGCCAGCAGTCTCGCTGGGCGAACTGAAGCTTTCTTT. Its translation is CASSLAGRTEAFF. The J gene is TRBJ1-1, the V gene TRBV27; D is undetermined. V lost 5 bases and J 5 bases, leaving 12 bases between the germline ends. The CDR3 extends over 13 amino acids. Germline values: CDR1 MNHEY, CDR2 SMNVEV (reference sequence).

The genes are TRBV6-5 and TRBJ1-3; D is unclear. This CDR3 spans 13 amino acids. Germline CDR1 is MNHEY and CDR2 is SVGAGI. V shed 8 bases and J shed 2 bases, with 10 bases lying between them. The CDR3 nucleotides are TGTGCCAGCCGGCGAAGCGCTGGAAACACCATATATTTT. It is translated as CASRRSAGNTIYF.

J is TRBJ2-2 and V is TRBV7-9; 7 positions agree with TRBD1. Losses at the gene ends were 3 bases for V and 5 bases for J; bases not matched to a gene: 6. CDR3 length: 15 residues. Looked up from germline, CDR1 is SEHNR and CDR2 is FQNEAQ (reference sequence). The CDR3 DNA follows: TGTGCCAGCAGCTTGAAGGGGGCTTGGACCGGGGAGCTGTTTTTT. It specifies CASSLKGAWTGELFF. The variable domain in full, with the rest retrieved from reference TRBV7-9 and TRBJ2-2, is DTGVSQNPRHKITKRGQNVTFRCDPISEHNRLYWYRQTLGQGPEFLTYFQNEAQLEKSRLLSDRFSAERPKGSFSTLEIQRTEQGDSAMYLCASSLKGAWTGELFFGEGSRLTVL.